A selection of T cell receptor beta chains follows, all from one sample in a study of blood T cell repertoires in COVID-19. TCRdb's copy holds only in-frame clones and misses some; the assay was immunoSEQ multiplex PCR. Of about 280,000 clones listed, 85% were seen once; the top ten hold roughly 2.6%. The sample comprised PBMCs or T cells enriched from blood (not recorded which). Every receptor here comes from a woman between 50 and 59 years old who had recovered from COVID-19. Both conserved end residues are part of each CDR3. Fields, in order: V gene, D gene, J gene, clone size, CDR3 length, CDR3 protein, CDR3 DNA. A D gene is named only where the DNA matches it firmly. A clone size is listed for some rows: how often the clone was seen (once, few, many), or a class if it is expanded.

TRBV11-2	.	TRBJ1-2	.	13	CASSLDGNYGYTF	TGTGCCAGCAGCTTAGACGGTAACTATGGCTACACCTTC
TRBV27	.	TRBJ1-6	.	16	CASRDRRDKVNSPLHF	TGTGCCAGCAGAGACAGACGGGACAAGGTAAATTCACCCCTCCACTTT
TRBV19	.	TRBJ1-5	few	14	CASSIPGGNQPQHF	TGTGCCAGTAGTATACCCGGGGGGAATCAGCCCCAGCATTTT
TRBV28	.	TRBJ1-2	.	16	CASSKGFRGFIYGYTF	TGTGCCAGCAGCAAAGGCTTCAGAGGATTTATTTATGGCTACACCTTC
TRBV7-9	TRBD1	TRBJ1-5	.	15	CASSLGFGDREPQHF	TGTGCCAGCAGCTTAGGGTTTGGGGACAGGGAGCCCCAGCATTTT
TRBV6-1	TRBD2	TRBJ2-7	few	16	CASSEALLTSGYEQYF	TGTGCCAGCAGTGAAGCTCTATTGACTAGCGGGTACGAGCAGTACTTC
TRBV27	.	TRBJ1-2	.	13	CASSGRANYGYTF	TGTGCCAGCTCCGGCAGGGCTAACTATGGCTACACCTTC
TRBV12-5	TRBD1	TRBJ1-4	once	15	CASGPPDRGDEKLFF	TGTGCTAGTGGTCCTCCGGACAGGGGGGACGAAAAACTGTTTTTT
TRBV29-1	TRBD1	TRBJ1-1	.	14	CSVGQGRMNTEAFF	TGCAGCGTTGGACAGGGGCGCATGAACACTGAAGCTTTCTTT
TRBV5-4	TRBD1	TRBJ2-2	.	16	CASSLGGTGKTGELFF	TGTGCCAGCAGCTTGGGCGGGACAGGGAAAACCGGGGAGCTGTTTTTT
TRBV11-2	TRBD1	TRBJ1-2	.	15	CASSLVSGGGYGYTF	TGTGCCAGCAGCTTAGTCTCAGGGGGCGGCTATGGCTACACCTTC
TRBV7-6	.	TRBJ1-2	once	15	CASSLGGPGRYGYTF	TGTGCCAGCAGCTTAGGGGGCCCCGGACGCTATGGCTACACCTTC
TRBV30	.	TRBJ1-6	.	13	CAGAEGYNSPLHF	TGTGCAGGGGCGGAGGGGTATAATTCACCCCTCCACTTT
TRBV5-1	.	TRBJ1-6	few	15	CASSLRGRNNSPLHF	TGCGCCAGCAGCCTGAGAGGGCGGAATAATTCACCCCTCCACTTT
TRBV9	TRBD1	TRBJ1-5	.	15	CASSATGVRNQPQHF	TGTGCCAGCAGCGCGACAGGGGTTAGGAATCAGCCCCAGCATTTT
TRBV15	.	TRBJ1-5	.	16	CATSRDSGGKNQPQHF	TGTGCCACCAGCAGAGATAGCGGGGGGAAAAATCAGCCCCAGCATTTT
TRBV25-1	TRBD1	TRBJ2-1	.	13	CASSRQGVNEQFF	TGTGCCAGCAGTAGGCAGGGGGTCAATGAGCAGTTCTTC
TRBV19	.	TRBJ1-1	.	14	CASNEGSGNTEAFF	TGTGCCAGTAACGAGGGATCAGGGAACACTGAAGCTTTCTTT
TRBV5-6	TRBD1	TRBJ1-2	.	12	CASSLQGYVYTF	TGTGCCAGCAGCTTACAGGGGTATGTCTACACCTTC
TRBV5-1	TRBD1	TRBJ2-1	.	15	CASSTGTGIGNEQFF	TGCGCCAGCAGCACTGGGACAGGGATCGGCAATGAGCAGTTCTTC
TRBV30	.	TRBJ2-7	.	14	CAWSGGGGSYEQYF	TGTGCCTGGAGTGGGGGAGGGGGCTCCTACGAGCAGTACTTC
TRBV9	TRBD2	TRBJ2-2	.	17	CASSPGLAGMNTGELFF	TGTGCCAGCAGCCCCGGACTAGCGGGGATGAACACCGGGGAGCTGTTTTTT
TRBV9	.	TRBJ1-3	once	13	CASSERGGNTIYF	TGTGCCAGCAGCGAGAGGGGGGGAAACACCATATATTTT